This passage covers 25 T cell receptor beta chains from one sample sequenced in a study of early T cells in non-severe SARS-CoV-2 infection. TCRdb itself ran the 5' RACE reads through MiXCR, one entry per CDR3 protein. The repertoire holds 70,000 to 85,000 distinct CDR3 sequences, with 12% as singletons. The sequenced sample consisted of whole blood. These receptors were taken from an adult who was a healthcare worker with PCR-confirmed SARS-CoV-2 infection or an uninfected control (not recorded which).

The rearrangement links TRBV6-6 to TRBJ2-1; 8 bases are shared with TRBD1. V lost 7 bases and J lost 8; bases outside the gene matches: 10. From germline, CDR1 is MNHNY and CDR2 SVGAGI (reference sequence). The CDR3 sequence is 14 residues long. Here the CDR3 reads CASTSRQGSDEQFF. CDR3 bases: TGTGCCAGCACTTCTCGACAGGGGTCCGATGAGCAGTTCTTC.

There are a few counts of this clonotype. The chain combines TRBV30 with TRBJ1-1; weak D call: TRBD1 (6 bases). Germline-derived CDR1 and CDR2 are GTSNPN and SVGIG (reference sequence). This CDR3 contains 14 residues. V was clipped by 2 bases and J by 7 bases, with 17 bases between them. CDR3 nucleotides: TGTGCCTGGAGTCCCTCCCGGGACAAAGGTGAAGCTTTCTTT. Its protein is CAWSPSRDKGEAFF.

The chain employs TRBV9 and TRBJ1-1; D is ambiguous. This CDR3 contains 13 residues. Trimming cost V 2 bases and J 7 bases, with 12 bases left between them. Germline CDR1 SGDLS, CDR2 YYNGEE. The CDR3 spells CASSVIGSDEAFF. The CDR3, as DNA: TGTGCCAGCAGCGTTATCGGGTCGGATGAAGCTTTCTTT.

Only a few counts were recorded for this clonotype. The V gene is TRBV3-1, the J gene TRBJ1-1, with 7 bases identical to TRBD1. CDR3 length equals 12 residues. V was clipped by 5 bases and J by 11 bases; unmatched bases: 8. Germline V gene data show CDR1 as LGHDT and CDR2 as YNNKEL (reference sequence). CDR3 region: CASSSDRVAAFF. As DNA, the CDR3 is TGTGCCAGCAGCTCCGACAGGGTGGCTGCTTTCTTT.

This clonotype occurred a few times. The rearrangement joins TRBV19 to TRBJ2-2, with 9 bases aligning to TRBD2. This CDR3 is built from 16 residues. V was clipped by 5 bases and J by 3 bases; unmatched bases: 7. Germline lookup yields CDR1 LNHDA and CDR2 SQIVND (reference sequence). CDR3 nucleotides: TGTGCCAGTAGTGGACTACTAGCGGGCCACACCGGGGAGCTGTTTTTT. It specifies CASSGLLAGHTGELFF.

The chain uses TRBV5-1 and TRBJ2-5; D remains ambiguous. Germline V gene lookup returns CDR1 SGHRS and CDR2 YFSETQ. There are 13 residues in the CDR3. V was trimmed by 5 bases and J by 0 bases, leaving 8 bases between them. The CDR3 coding sequence is TGCGCCAGCAGTGGTGACAACCAAGAGACCCAGTACTTC. As protein: CASSGDNQETQYF.

This clonotype occurred a few times. The chain couples TRBV5-6 to TRBJ2-7; TRBD2 matches 12 bases. V lost 4 bases and J lost 5; bases outside the gene matches: 10. CDR1 and CDR2 from the germline V gene are SGHDT and YYEEEE. There are 16 residues in the CDR3. CDR3 region: CASSRDLAGGLDEQYF. The CDR3 DNA reads as TGTGCCAGCAGCCGCGACCTAGCGGGAGGGCTCGACGAGCAGTACTTC.

The table lists this clonotype with a few counts. V usage is TRBV7-8 and J usage is TRBJ2-5; a weak D match, TRBD2 (6 bases). This CDR3 contains 15 residues. Germline CDR1 SGHVS, CDR2 FQNEAQ. The ends were cut back, 5 bases at V and 5 bases at J, with 18 bases in the middle. This CDR3 is CASSLAPRGSETQYF. DNA of the CDR3: TGTGCCAGCAGCCTCGCCCCCCGGGGGAGTGAGACCCAGTACTTC. Complete variable domain (other parts from reference TRBV7-8 and TRBJ2-5): GAGVSQSPRYKVAKRGQDVALRCDPISGHVSLFWYQQALGQGPEFLTYFQNEAQLDKSGLPSDRFFAERPEGSVSTLKIQRTQQEDSAVYLCASSLAPRGSETQYFGPGTRLLVL.

This clonotype has more than one count but fewer than ten. V and J are TRBV11-3 and TRBJ2-2; 13 positions match TRBD2. CDR1 is SGHNT, CDR2 YENEEA, per germline. This CDR3 has 18 residues. With V trimmed by 6 bases and J by 4 bases, 11 bases remained unmatched. CDR3 protein: CASSNYGLAGVGTGELFF. In DNA, the CDR3 is TGTGCCAGCAGTAACTATGGACTAGCGGGAGTTGGCACCGGGGAGCTGTTTTTT.

Many counts were recorded for this clonotype. The chain uses TRBV30 and TRBJ1-5, with 11 bases lining up with TRBD1. The germline gives CDR1 GTSNPN, CDR2 SVGIG (reference sequence). V lost 5 bases and J lost 4; bases outside the gene matches: 4. CDR3 length: 14 residues. CDR3 loop: CAWQGTGGNQPQHF. The DNA for the CDR3 is TGTGCCTGGCAGGGGACAGGGGGAAATCAGCCCCAGCATTTT.

J is TRBJ2-7 and V is TRBV2; no clear D. The V gene lost 5 bases and the J gene lost 3 bases, with 11 bases spanning the gap. The CDR3 consists of 13 residues. Germline V CDR1 and CDR2: SNHLY, FYNNEI. In DNA, the CDR3 is TGTGCCAGCAGTCTCTATAGCAGCTACGAGCAGTACTTC. It encodes CASSLYSSYEQYF.

The table lists this clonotype with many counts. The CDR3 region is CASSQDLRGLQTQYF. The CDR3 DNA follows: TGTGCCAGCAGCCAAGATCTCAGGGGGCTTCAGACGCAGTATTTT. The genes are TRBV4-2 and TRBJ2-3; 8 positions agree with TRBD1. Germline CDR1 reads LGHNA; CDR2 reads YNFKEQ. The CDR3 has 15 amino acids. With 0 bases clipped from V and 9 bases from J, the junction kept 8 bases outside the gene matches.

V gene TRBV7-2 combines with J gene TRBJ2-3, with unresolved D. CDR1 and CDR2 from the germline V gene are SGHTA and FQGNSA. CDR3 length: 15 amino acids. The ends were cut back, 0 bases at V and 2 bases at J, with 9 bases in the middle. CDR3: CASSLAGGFTDTQYF. The DNA of the CDR3 is TGTGCCAGCAGCTTAGCGGGCGGCTTCACAGATACGCAGTATTTT.

CDR3 in DNA: TGTGCCAGCTCACCCCGGGTCCGTTACACAGATACGCAGTATTTT. Amino acids: CASSPRVRYTDTQYF. The gene calls are TRBV18 and TRBJ2-3; no clear D. There are 15 residues in the CDR3. Germline CDR1 reads KGHSH; CDR2 reads LQKENI. V dropped 3 bases and J dropped 2 bases, with 12 bases sitting between them.

The J gene is TRBJ1-3, the V gene TRBV3-1; no firm D call. This CDR3 spans 14 amino acids. Per the germline V gene, CDR1 is LGHDT and CDR2 is YNNKEL (reference sequence). V was clipped by 3 bases and J by 5 bases, with 11 bases between them. The CDR3 sequence: CASSHGDSRNTIYF. CDR3 in DNA: TGTGCCAGCAGCCACGGTGATTCCAGAAACACCATATATTTT.

This rearrangement joins TRBV12-5 to TRBJ1-5; possibly TRBD1 for D (6 bases). The germline V gene encodes CDR1 LGHNT and CDR2 FRNRAP. CDR3 length: 13 residues. V lost 8 bases, J lost 5 bases, and 13 bases lay in between. CDR3 sequence (DNA): TGTGCTAGTTCAGGGGAGGGGGATCAGCCCCAGCATTTT. Residues: CASSGEGDQPQHF. Filled out from reference TRBV12-5 and TRBJ1-5, the complete variable domain reads DARVTQTPRHKVTEMGQEVTMRCQPILGHNTVFWYRQTMMQGLELLAYFRNRAPLDDSGMPKDRFSAEMPDATLATLKIQPSEPRDSAVYFCASSGEGDQPQHFGDGTRLSIL.

The chain combines TRBV20-1 with TRBJ1-2; weak D call: TRBD1 (6 bases). CDR1 is DFQATT, CDR2 SNEGSKA, per germline (reference sequence). The ends were cut back, 6 bases at V and 3 bases at J, with 11 bases in the middle. CDR3 length: 12 residues. Written as DNA, the CDR3 is TGCAGTGCCGAGAGGGGGGACTATGGCTACACCTTC. This codes for CSAERGDYGYTF.

This clonotype was counted only a few times. This chain connects TRBV5-1 to TRBJ2-3; D is unresolved. Per the germline V gene, CDR1 is SGHRS and CDR2 is YFSETQ. Trimming removed 2 bases at V and 6 bases at J, with 13 bases between. This CDR3 is 14 amino acids long. The CDR3 coding sequence is TGCGCCAGCAGCTTCCAGCGCGTTGAGGATACGCAGTATTTT. Residues: CASSFQRVEDTQYF.

This chain joins TRBV11-2 and TRBJ2-2, with D maybe TRBD2 (6 bases). Germline CDR1 is SGHAT and CDR2 is FQNNGV. The V end lost 5 bases, the J end lost 4 bases, and 8 bases lay between the germline ends. The CDR3 has 13 amino acids. This CDR3 is CASSRRGTGELFF. Written as DNA, the CDR3 is TGTGCCAGCAGCCGGCGGGGCACCGGGGAGCTGTTTTTT.

This clonotype was seen a few times. The V call is TRBV3-1, the J call TRBJ2-2; D is ambiguous. Trimming shortened V by 5 bases and J by 0 bases, and 7 bases separated the two germline ends. The germline CDR1 and CDR2 sequences are LGHDT and YNNKEL (reference sequence). The CDR3 covers 14 residues. The CDR3, as DNA: TGTGCCAGCAGCTTGGATCCGAACACCGGGGAGCTGTTTTTT. Translating it yields CASSLDPNTGELFF. Full variable domain (outside the CDR3, taken from reference TRBV3-1 and TRBJ2-2): DTAVSQTPKYLVTQMGNDKSIKCEQNLGHDTMYWYKQDSKKFLKIMFSYNNKELIINETVPNRFSPKSPDKAHLNLHINSLELGDSAVYFCASSLDPNTGELFFGEGSRLTVL.

The chain links TRBV18 to TRBJ2-7; D perhaps matches TRBD1 (5 bases). The CDR3 loop spans 14 amino acids. Germline CDR1 and CDR2: KGHSH and LQKENI. The V end was cut by 2 bases, the J end by 2 bases, with 10 bases between. CDR3 in DNA: TGTGCCAGCTCACCAAATAGGGGCGCCTACGAGCAGTACTTC. Protein: CASSPNRGAYEQYF.

The chain uses TRBV9 and TRBJ1-5; D perhaps matches TRBD1 (5 bases). Trimming took 0 bases from V and 5 from J, leaving 12 bases between them. Germline CDR1 and CDR2: SGDLS and YYNGEE. This CDR3 is built from 15 residues. The CDR3 here is CASSVVRGAHQPQHF. The CDR3 nucleotides read TGTGCCAGCAGCGTAGTGAGGGGAGCGCATCAGCCCCAGCATTTT.

This clonotype was picked up many times. This sequence joins TRBV19 and TRBJ1-5; no firm D call. Germline CDR1 and CDR2: LNHDA and SQIVND (reference sequence). The V end lost 2 bases, the J end lost 11 bases, and 10 bases lay between the germline ends. The CDR3 has 12 amino acids. DNA of the CDR3: TGTGCCAGTAGTATAACCCCGTTGACCCAGCATTTT. Its protein product is CASSITPLTQHF.

The V and J genes are TRBV28 and TRBJ2-5; D remains unclear. The CDR3 has 13 residues. Trimming removed 6 bases at V and 5 bases at J, with 13 bases between. Germline assignment: CDR1 MDHEN and CDR2 SYDVKM. CDR3 coding DNA: TGTGCCAGCAGAGCCCTCGTGGTTGAGACCCAGTACTTC. As protein: CASRALVVETQYF. The full variable domain, its missing parts supplied by reference TRBV28 and TRBJ2-5, is DVKVTQSSRYLVKRTGEKVFLECVQDMDHENMFWYRQDPGLGLRLIYFSYDVKMKEKGDIPEGYSVSREKKERFSLILESASTNQTSMYLCASRALVVETQYFGPGTRLLVL.

This clonotype was seen repeatedly, ten times or more. This rearrangement joins TRBV12-3 or TRBV12-4 to TRBJ1-1; D is unclear. Trimming took 6 bases from V and 11 from J, leaving 16 bases between them. This CDR3 has 12 residues. The CDR3 sequence is CASSFTGLNAFF. The CDR3 nucleotides are TGTGCCAGCAGCTTTACTGGCCTGAATGCTTTCTTT.